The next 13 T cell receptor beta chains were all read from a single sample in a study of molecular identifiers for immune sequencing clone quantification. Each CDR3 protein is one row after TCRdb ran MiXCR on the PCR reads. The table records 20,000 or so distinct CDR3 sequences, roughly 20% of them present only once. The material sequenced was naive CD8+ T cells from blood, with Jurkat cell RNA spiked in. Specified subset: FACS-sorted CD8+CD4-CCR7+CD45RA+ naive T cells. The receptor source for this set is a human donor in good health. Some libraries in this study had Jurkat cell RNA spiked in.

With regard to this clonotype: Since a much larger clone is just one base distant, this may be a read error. CDR3 protein: CASNPPAVEQYF. CDR3 in DNA: TGTGCCAGCAACCCCCCGGCGGTCGAGCAGTACTTC. This chain connects TRBV7-9 to TRBJ2-7; no clear D gene. The CDR3 runs 12 residues. Germline-derived CDR1 and CDR2 are SEHNR and FQNEAQ (reference sequence). V was trimmed by 7 bases and J by 6 bases, leaving 13 bases between them.

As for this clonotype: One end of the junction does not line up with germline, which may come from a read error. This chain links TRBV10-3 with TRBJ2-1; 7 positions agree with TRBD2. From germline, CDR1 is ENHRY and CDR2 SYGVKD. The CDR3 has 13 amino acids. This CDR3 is CTISPGTNNEQFF. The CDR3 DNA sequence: TGTACCATCAGTCCCGGGACTAACAATGAGCAGTTCTTC.

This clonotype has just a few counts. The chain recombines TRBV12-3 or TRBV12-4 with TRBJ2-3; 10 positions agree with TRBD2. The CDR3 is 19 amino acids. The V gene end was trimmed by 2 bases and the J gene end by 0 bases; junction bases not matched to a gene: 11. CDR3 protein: CASSLRVRSGRGSTDTQYF. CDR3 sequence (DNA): TGTGCCAGCAGTTTAAGGGTTCGAAGCGGGAGGGGTAGCACAGATACGCAGTATTTT.

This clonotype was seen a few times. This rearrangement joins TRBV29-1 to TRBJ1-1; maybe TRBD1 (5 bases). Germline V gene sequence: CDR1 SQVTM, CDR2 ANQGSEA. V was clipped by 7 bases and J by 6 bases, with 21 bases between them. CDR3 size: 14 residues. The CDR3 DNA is TGCAGCGCCGCTGGTGGATCCAGGGCCCCTGAAGCTTTCTTT. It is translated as CSAAGGSRAPEAFF. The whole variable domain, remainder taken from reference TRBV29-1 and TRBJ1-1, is SAVISQKPSRDICQRGTSLTIQCQVDSQVTMMFWYRQQPGQSLTLIATANQGSEATYESGFVIDKFPISRPNLTFSTLTVSNMSPEDSSIYLCSAAGGSRAPEAFFGQGTRLTVV.

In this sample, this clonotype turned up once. The CDR3 reads CASSLRGFEQETQYF. The CDR3 nucleotides are TGTGCCAGCAGCTTACGGGGTTTTGAGCAAGAGACCCAGTACTTC. The chain couples TRBV7-9 to TRBJ2-5, with D perhaps matching TRBD2 (5 bases). There are 15 residues in the CDR3. Germline V CDR1 and CDR2: SEHNR, FQNEAQ (reference sequence). The ends were cut back, 2 bases at V and 2 bases at J, with 12 bases in the middle.

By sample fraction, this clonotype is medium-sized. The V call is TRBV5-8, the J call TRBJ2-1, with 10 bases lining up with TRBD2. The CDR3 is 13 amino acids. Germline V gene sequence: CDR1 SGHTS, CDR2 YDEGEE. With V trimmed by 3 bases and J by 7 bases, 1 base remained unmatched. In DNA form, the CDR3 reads TGTGCCAGCAGCTCGGGACTAGCGAATGAGCAGTTCTTC. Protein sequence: CASSSGLANEQFF.

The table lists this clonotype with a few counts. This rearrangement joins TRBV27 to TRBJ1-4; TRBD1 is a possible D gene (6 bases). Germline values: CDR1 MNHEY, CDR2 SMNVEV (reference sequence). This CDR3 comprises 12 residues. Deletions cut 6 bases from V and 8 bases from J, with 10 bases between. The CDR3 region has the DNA TGTGCCAGCAGGTCAGGGGAGGAAAAACTGTTTTTT. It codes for CASRSGEEKLFF.

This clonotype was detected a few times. The CDR3 DNA follows: TGTGCCAGCAGACTCGGGGGGGTCGGCAATGAGCAGTTCTTC. Its translation: CASRLGGVGNEQFF. This chain links TRBV12-3 or TRBV12-4 with TRBJ2-1, with 8 nucleotides matching TRBD2. The V gene end was trimmed by 6 bases and the J gene end by 6 bases; junction bases not matched to a gene: 7. The CDR3 loop spans 14 amino acids.

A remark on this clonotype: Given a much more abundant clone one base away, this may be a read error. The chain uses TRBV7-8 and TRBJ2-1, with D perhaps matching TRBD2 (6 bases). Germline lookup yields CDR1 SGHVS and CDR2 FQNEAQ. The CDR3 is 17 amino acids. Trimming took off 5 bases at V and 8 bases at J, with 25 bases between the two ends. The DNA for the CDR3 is TGTGCCAGCAGCCTCTCCAGACTAGTGGGAGCCGTATATGAGCAGTTCTTC. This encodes CASSLSRLVGAVYEQFF.

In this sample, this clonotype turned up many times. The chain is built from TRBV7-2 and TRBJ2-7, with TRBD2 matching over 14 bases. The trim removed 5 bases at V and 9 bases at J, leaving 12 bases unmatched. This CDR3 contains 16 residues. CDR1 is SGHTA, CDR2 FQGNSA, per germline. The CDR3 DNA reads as TGTGCCAGCAGCCACCGGCCGGGACTAGCGGGAGAGGTGCAGTACTTC. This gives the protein CASSHRPGLAGEVQYF.

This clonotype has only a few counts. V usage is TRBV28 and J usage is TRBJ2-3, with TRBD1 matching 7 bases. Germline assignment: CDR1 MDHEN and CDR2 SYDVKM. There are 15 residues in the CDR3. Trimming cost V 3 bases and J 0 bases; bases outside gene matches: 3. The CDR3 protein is CASSFVRGSTDTQYF. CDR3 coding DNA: TGTGCCAGCAGTTTTGTCAGGGGGAGCACAGATACGCAGTATTTT.

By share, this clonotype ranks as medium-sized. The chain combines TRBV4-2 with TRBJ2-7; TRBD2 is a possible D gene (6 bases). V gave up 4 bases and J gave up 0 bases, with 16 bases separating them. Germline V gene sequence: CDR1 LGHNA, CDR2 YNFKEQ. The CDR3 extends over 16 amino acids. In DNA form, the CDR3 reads TGTGCCAGCAGCCCGCAAATAGCGGAGGCCTCCTACGAGCAGTACTTC. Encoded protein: CASSPQIAEASYEQYF.

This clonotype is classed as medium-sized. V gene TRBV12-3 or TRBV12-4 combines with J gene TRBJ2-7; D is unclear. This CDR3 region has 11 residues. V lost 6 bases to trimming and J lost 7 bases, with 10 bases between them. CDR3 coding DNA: TGTGCCAGCAGAAGGATGAATGAGCAGTACTTC. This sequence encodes CASRRMNEQYF.